Listed here is a single TCR beta chain. Its antigen remains unknown. These data are taken from a study of identical twins. CDR3 length: 13 residues. In germline, CDR1 is DFQATT, CDR2 SNEGSKA (reference sequence). Losses at the gene ends were 5 bases for V and 5 bases for J; bases not matched to a gene: 7. All donors were healthy, and all were Caucasian. Study-wide results and caveats: Clonotypes of the beta chain that were abundant in cord blood carried fewer insertions (memory repertoires showed none).

Template switching (which added a universal primer site) was used, and cDNA carried unique molecular identifiers. One entry per CDR3 protein results from TCRdb running MiXCR on the 5' RACE reads. Of approximately 1.8 million distinct CDR3 sequences listed, about 31% were seen once; the top ten hold under 0.35%. This TCR was sampled from a newborn girl in good health. J is TRBJ2-7 and V is TRBV20-1; 9 bases align to TRBD2. Sequenced material: cord blood. The CDR3 loop reads CSASGLALHEQYF. CDR3 coding DNA: TGCAGTGCTTCGGGACTAGCTCTCCACGAGCAGTACTTC.